One and the same sample provided the 3 T cell receptor beta chains below, sequenced in a study of identical twins. TCRdb fed the 5' RACE reads into MiXCR, producing one record per CDR3 protein. This sample carries around 960,000 distinct CDR3 sequences, about 12% of them seen once, and the ten largest clones take roughly 1.6%. This sample also belongs to another study, concerning yellow fever vaccine responses in identical twins.

The specimen was PBMCs. These receptors were taken from a woman under 30 in good health.

In this sample, this clonotype turned up many times. The CDR3 bases are TGCGCCAGCAGCAAAGGAGGGGGAGCTAATGAAAAACTGTTTTTT. This gives the protein CASSKGGGANEKLFF. This chain uses TRBV5-1 with TRBJ1-4; a weak D match, TRBD1 (6 bases). CDR1 and CDR2 (germline): SGHRS, YFSETQ. V was clipped by 4 bases and J by 3 bases, with 13 bases between them. CDR3 length: 15 amino acids. The whole variable domain, filled in from reference TRBV5-1 and TRBJ1-4, reads KAGVTQTPRYLIKTRGQQVTLSCSPISGHRSVSWYQQTPGQGLQFLFEYFSETQRNKGNFPGRFSGRQFSNSRSEMNVSTLELGDSALYLCASSKGGGANEKLFFGSGTQLSVL.

The chain links TRBV20-1 to TRBJ2-5; no reliable D call. CDR1 and CDR2 (germline): DFQATT, SNEGSKA (reference sequence). V was trimmed by 6 bases and J by 2 bases, leaving 13 bases between them. The CDR3 spans 13 residues. The CDR3 is CSAPKRLQETQYF. CDR3 nucleotide sequence: TGCAGTGCGCCCAAACGGTTACAAGAGACCCAGTACTTC.

This clonotype was detected a few times. This chain links TRBV7-9 with TRBJ2-1, with D unclear. The V gene lost 1 base and the J gene lost 5 bases, with 18 bases spanning the gap. There are 17 residues in the CDR3. The germline V gene has CDR1 SEHNR and CDR2 FQNEAQ (reference sequence). The CDR3 coding sequence is TGTGCCAGCAGCTTAGGTCCAGGCAGGCTGTCGGACAATGAGCAGTTCTTC. It is translated as CASSLGPGRLSDNEQFF. The full variable domain, in which reference TRBV7-9 and TRBJ2-1 provide the parts outside the CDR3, is DTGVSQNPRHKITKRGQNVTFRCDPISEHNRLYWYRQTLGQGPEFLTYFQNEAQLEKSRLLSDRFSAERPKGSFSTLEIQRTEQGDSAMYLCASSLGPGRLSDNEQFFGPGTRLTVL.